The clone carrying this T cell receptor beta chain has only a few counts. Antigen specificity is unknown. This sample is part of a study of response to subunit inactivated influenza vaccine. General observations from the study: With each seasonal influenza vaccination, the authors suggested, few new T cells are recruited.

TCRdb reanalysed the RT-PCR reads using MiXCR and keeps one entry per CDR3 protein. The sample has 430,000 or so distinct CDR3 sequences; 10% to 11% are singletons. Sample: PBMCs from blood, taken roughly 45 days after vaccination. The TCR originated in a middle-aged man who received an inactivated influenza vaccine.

CDR3 protein: CSASGGYNSPLHF. The CDR3 DNA sequence: TGCAGTGCTTCAGGGGGCTATAATTCACCCCTCCACTTT. The rearrangement links TRBV20-1 to TRBJ1-6; 7 nucleotides agree with TRBD1. Germline V gene sequence: CDR1 DFQATT, CDR2 SNEGSKA (reference sequence). This CDR3 comprises 13 residues. After removal of 5 bases from V and 3 bases from J, the junction contained 1 base not matched to a gene.